A selection of T cell receptor beta chains follows, all from one sample in a study of PD-1 blockade in classical Hodgkin lymphoma. Here immunoSEQ multiplex PCR was the method, and the copy in TCRdb shows in-frame clones only, minus some. The sample has about 7,100 clones, more than 60% seen once. Sequencing was carried out using peripheral blood mononuclear cells (PBMCs). All receptors come from a human donor with classical Hodgkin lymphoma. Each CDR3 is given with its conserved first and last residue. D genes are given only for firm matches. Only some rows state a clone size, as once, few, many or a class for expanded clones.

>NA|TRBV6-5|NA|TRBJ2-7
CASGAGTYEQYF
TGTGCCAGCGGGGCAGGGACCTACGAGCAGTACTTC
>NA|TRBV5-6|once|TRBJ2-7
CASSLEGAPYEQYF
TGTGCCAGCAGCTTGGAAGGAGCCCCCTACGAGCAGTACTTC
>NA|TRBV28|NA|TRBJ2-1
CASSTRYNEQFF
TGTGCCAGCAGCACTAGATACAATGAGCAGTTCTTC
>NA|TRBV9|NA|TRBJ2-3
CASSVEWDTQYF
TGTGCCAGCAGCGTAGAGTGGGATACGCAGTATTTT
>NA|TRBV6-1|NA|TRBJ1-5
CASSTTRDGYQPQHF
TGTGCCAGCAGCACAACAAGGGACGGATATCAGCCCCAGCATTTT
>TRBD2|TRBV7-9|NA|TRBJ2-4
CASSLEAGELSIQYF
TGTGCCAGCAGCTTGGAAGCGGGAGAGTTGAGCATTCAGTACTTC
>TRBD1|TRBV5-1|once|TRBJ1-2
CASSLAGTGEHGYTF
TGCGCCAGCAGCTTGGCCGGGACAGGGGAGCATGGCTACACCTTC
>TRBD1|TRBV5-4|NA|TRBJ1-2
CASGLTGGQGYTF
TGTGCCAGCGGGCTAACAGGGGGTCAAGGCTACACCTTC
>TRBD1|TRBV5-6|NA|TRBJ2-3
CASSAPRGQGTDTQYF
TGTGCCAGCAGCGCACCAAGGGGACAGGGGACAGATACGCAGTATTTT
>NA|TRBV10-3|NA|TRBJ2-5
CAISESGRGETQYF
TGTGCCATCAGTGAGTCTGGAAGGGGAGAGACCCAGTACTTC
>NA|TRBV11-2|NA|TRBJ2-5
CASSFLEGYGTQYF
TGTGCCAGCAGCTTCTTGGAAGGGTACGGGACCCAGTACTTC
>NA|TRBV7-9|NA|TRBJ1-1
CASSLQGGTEAFF
TGTGCCAGCAGCTTACAAGGGGGCACTGAAGCTTTCTTT
>NA|TRBV5-1|few|TRBJ1-4
CASSLVGSTNEKLFF
TGCGCCAGCAGCTTGGTTGGCAGCACTAATGAAAAACTGTTTTTT
>TRBD2|TRBV2|few|TRBJ2-1
CASNAGLDISEQFF
TGTGCCAGCAATGCAGGACTAGATATCAGTGAGCAGTTCTTC
>NA|TRBV5-1|NA|TRBJ2-3
CASSLAPLGSQGASTDTQYF
TGCGCCAGCAGCTTGGCCCCCTTAGGGTCCCAGGGAGCTAGCACAGATACGCAGTATTTT
>NA|TRBV30|NA|TRBJ1-1
CAWSVMMGTEAFF
TGTGCCTGGAGTGTAATGATGGGCACTGAAGCTTTCTTT
>NA|TRBV19|NA|TRBJ1-1
CASSIDAGNTEAFF
TGTGCCAGTAGTATTGACGCGGGCAACACTGAAGCTTTCTTT
>TRBD1|TRBV5-6|NA|TRBJ1-2
CASSFRTGAGYGYTF
TGTGCCAGCAGCTTTCGGACAGGCGCTGGGTATGGCTACACCTTC
>NA|TRBV5-1|NA|TRBJ1-2
CASSAEPMDGYTF
TGCGCCAGCAGCGCAGAACCGATGGATGGCTACACCTTC
>NA|TRBV5-6|NA|TRBJ2-3
CASSGGRLQRDTQYF
TGTGCCAGCAGCGGAGGGAGATTGCAGAGGGATACGCAGTATTTT